Shown below are 28 T cell receptor beta chains from a single sample sequenced in a study of shared clonotypes between healthy human individuals. This table comes from immunoSEQ multiplex PCR, and its TCRdb copy is limited to in-frame clones, with some not included. The table includes about 1.9 million clones, just over 90% detected once. CD8 cells regarded as naive lacked CD45RO, were positively chosen for CCR7, and omitted terminally differentiated effector memory CD45RA+ cells. Sequences were obtained from naive CD8+ T cells from PBMCs. The receptor set was obtained from a man between 18 and 35 years old in good health. Some clones in this sample may be carry-over from other donors' samples.

The chain joins TRBV10-2 to TRBJ2-1; D may be TRBD2 (6 bases). In germline, CDR1 is WSHSY, CDR2 SAAADI. CDR3 size: 12 residues. Deletions cut 8 bases from V and 7 bases from J, with 12 bases between. Here the CDR3 reads CASSRTINEQFF. CDR3 DNA: TGCGCCAGCTCACGGACTATTAATGAGCAGTTCTTC.

This clone appeared once. The rearrangement links TRBV7-9 to TRBJ2-1; TRBD2 aligns across 10 bases. This CDR3 spans 15 amino acids. Germline V gives CDR1 SEHNR, CDR2 FQNEAQ (reference sequence). Losses at the gene ends were 1 base for V and 6 bases for J; bases not matched to a gene: 3. The CDR3 DNA follows: TGTGCCAGCAGCTTAGTTACTAGCGGGGTCAATGAGCAGTTCTTC. Its translation is CASSLVTSGVNEQFF. Full variable domain (rest looked up from reference TRBV7-9 and TRBJ2-1): DTGVSQNPRHKITKRGQNVTFRCDPISEHNRLYWYRQTLGQGPEFLTYFQNEAQLEKSRLLSDRFSAERPKGSFSTLEIQRTEQGDSAMYLCASSLVTSGVNEQFFGPGTRLTVL.

Comments on this clone: Other DNA sequences in this specimen translate into the identical CDR3. The genes are TRBV7-8 and TRBJ2-5, with 7 bases that match TRBD2. CDR3 length: 14 residues. Germline trimming cut 0 bases from V and 3 bases from J; bases unmatched to any gene: 1. Germline CDR1 SGHVS, CDR2 FQNEAQ. The CDR3 DNA sequence: TGTGCCAGCAGCTTAGCGGGACTAAAAGAGACCCAGTACTTC. It encodes CASSLAGLKETQYF.

V is TRBV28 and J is TRBJ2-3; D is perhaps TRBD2 (6 bases). Germline CDR1 is MDHEN and CDR2 is SYDVKM. CDR3 size: 14 residues. V lost 4 bases and J 0 bases, leaving 8 bases between the germline ends. The CDR3 is CASSWEASTDTQYF. CDR3 nucleotide sequence: TGTGCCAGCAGTTGGGAGGCTAGCACAGATACGCAGTATTTT.

V gene TRBV28 combines with J gene TRBJ2-3, with 10 bases matching TRBD2. Per the germline V gene, CDR1 is MDHEN and CDR2 is SYDVKM. The CDR3 length is 19 residues. Trimming at V came to 5 bases and at J to 6 bases, leaving 20 bases not matched to a gene. In DNA form, the CDR3 reads TGTGCCAGCAGTCTAAGGCGCCCCTATACTAGCGGGGTGCCGGATACGCAGTATTTT. Residues: CASSLRRPYTSGVPDTQYF.

The chain couples TRBV27 to TRBJ2-7, with 8 bases aligning to TRBD1. Unmatched junction bases numbered 12, after V lost 4 bases and J lost 4 bases. The CDR3 is 16 residues long. CDR1 is MNHEY and CDR2 is SMNVEV in the germline V gene (reference sequence). The CDR3 reads CASSSADRGPLYEQYF. The CDR3 DNA reads TGTGCCAGCAGTTCTGCTGACAGGGGCCCTCTATACGAGCAGTACTTC.

On this clone: In the same sample, other DNA sequences code for this CDR3. The chain links TRBV28 to TRBJ2-5; 13 bases line up with TRBD2. The CDR3 extends over 14 amino acids. V was pared by 3 bases and J by 5 bases, with 0 bases of the junction left unmatched. Germline assignment: CDR1 MDHEN and CDR2 SYDVKM. This chain's CDR3 is CASSLTSGRETQYF. The DNA for the CDR3 is TGTGCCAGCAGTTTGACTAGCGGGAGGGAGACCCAGTACTTC.

The J gene is TRBJ2-5, the V gene TRBV5-4, with D perhaps TRBD2 (6 bases). V lost 4 bases, J lost 0 bases, and 10 bases lay in between. The CDR3 extends over 14 amino acids. Germline lookup yields CDR1 SGHNT and CDR2 YYREEE (reference sequence). Here the CDR3 reads CASSAGTHQETQYF. The CDR3 coding sequence is TGTGCCAGCAGCGCCGGGACTCACCAAGAGACCCAGTACTTC.

This rearrangement joins TRBV28 to TRBJ2-7; tentatively, D is TRBD2 (7 bases). Trimming removed 6 bases from V and 0 bases from J, with 18 bases in between. The CDR3 totals 16 residues. Germline V gene lookup returns CDR1 MDHEN and CDR2 SYDVKM. The DNA for the CDR3 is TGTGCCAGCAGCTTCCCCCCCGGGGGGCTCTCCTACGAGCAGTACTTC. Its translation is CASSFPPGGLSYEQYF.

The chain uses TRBV4-1 and TRBJ1-5; D unresolved. CDR1 and CDR2 from the germline V gene are MGHRA and YSYEKL. This CDR3 has 17 residues. V was pared by 0 bases and J by 4 bases, with 16 bases between. In DNA, the CDR3 is TGCGCCAGCAGCCAAGATGCTCTACCGGGTCCTAATCAGCCCCAGCATTTT. This encodes CASSQDALPGPNQPQHF.

The chain recombines TRBV28 with TRBJ2-6; D gene uncertain. Trimming took 8 bases from V and 1 from J, leaving 9 bases between them. CDR1 and CDR2 from the germline V gene are MDHEN and SYDVKM. CDR3 length equals 14 residues. Written as DNA, the CDR3 is TGTGCCAGCCGAGGTTTGTCTGGGGCCAACGTCCTGACTTTC. The encoded protein is CASRGLSGANVLTF.

This sequence joins TRBV13 and TRBJ2-5; D could derive from TRBD1 or TRBD2 (5 bases each). The V gene lost 3 bases and the J gene lost 2 bases, with 13 bases spanning the gap. Germline-derived CDR1 and CDR2 are PRHDT and FYEKMQ (reference sequence). The CDR3 runs 15 residues. The CDR3: CASSFYRGFQETQYF. CDR3 DNA: TGTGCCAGCAGCTTCTACCGGGGCTTTCAAGAGACCCAGTACTTC.

The rearrangement links TRBV10-1 to TRBJ1-3, with D perhaps TRBD1 (5 bases). Trimming pared 10 bases from V and 0 bases from J, leaving 13 bases between. CDR3 length equals 14 residues. Germline V lookup: CDR1 WNHNN, CDR2 SYGVQD (reference sequence). The CDR3, as DNA: TGCGCCAACCCTTGGGGGAACTCTGGAAACACCATATATTTT. Its protein is CANPWGNSGNTIYF.

This clone was seen a few times. V gene TRBV9 combines with J gene TRBJ2-5; D unclear. The germline gives CDR1 SGDLS, CDR2 YYNGEE. The CDR3 sequence is 15 residues long. The V and J ends lost 0 bases and 4 bases respectively, with 13 bases between them. The CDR3 DNA reads as TGTGCCAGCAGCGTAGGGCTGGCCCCGGGAGAGACCCAGTACTTC. As protein: CASSVGLAPGETQYF.

The V and J genes are TRBV9 and TRBJ2-1, with TRBD2 identical over 8 bases. The CDR3 is made up of 15 amino acids. Germline CDR1 SGDLS, CDR2 YYNGEE. V shed 0 bases and J 8 bases; nucleotides not matched to a gene: 7. CDR3 coding DNA: TGTGCCAGCAGCGTAGTTGCGGGAGGAGTATATGAGCAGTTCTTC. Translation: CASSVVAGGVYEQFF.

The rearrangement joins TRBV5-5 to TRBJ1-4, with unresolved D. CDR1 SGHKS and CDR2 YYEKEE come from the germline V gene (reference sequence). The CDR3 is 16 amino acids. Between the trimmed V and J ends, which lost 1 base and 7 bases, there was a span of 17 bases. Written as DNA, the CDR3 is TGTGCCAGCAGCTTGTTTGGGTCAGAACTTATTGAAAAACTGTTTTTT. Its protein is CASSLFGSELIEKLFF.

About this clone itself: The same CDR3 arises from other DNA sequences in this sample as well. The J gene is TRBJ2-1, the V gene TRBV7-2; D is undetermined. V dropped 1 base and J dropped 1 base, with 5 bases sitting between them. The CDR3 spans 14 residues. The germline V gene has CDR1 SGHTA and CDR2 FQGNSA. The CDR3 reads CASSLESSYNEQFF. DNA of the CDR3: TGTGCCAGCAGCTTAGAAAGTTCCTACAATGAGCAGTTCTTC.

The J gene is TRBJ2-2, the V gene TRBV9; 7 bases agree with TRBD2. Germline values: CDR1 SGDLS, CDR2 YYNGEE. CDR3 length: 17 amino acids. J was trimmed by 5 bases and V by 4 bases; bases with no gene match: 14. CDR3 coding DNA: TGTGCCAGCAGCTTAGCCCCCTTGGGCGGGAGTACCGGGGAGCTGTTTTTT. As protein: CASSLAPLGGSTGELFF.

This rearrangement joins TRBV7-2 to TRBJ1-1; 9 nucleotides line up with TRBD1. V trimming: 0 bases; J trimming: 7 bases; junction bases outside the gene matches: 3. Looked up from germline, CDR1 is SGHTA and CDR2 is FQGNSA. The CDR3 is 14 amino acids. The DNA of the CDR3 is TGTGCCAGCAGCTTAGCGGGACAGGGAATTGAAGCTTTCTTT. Translation gives CASSLAGQGIEAFF.

The V and J genes are TRBV19 and TRBJ1-5; D is uncertain. Trimming took 1 base from V and 7 from J, leaving 8 bases between them. Germline CDR1 and CDR2: LNHDA and SQIVND (reference sequence). The CDR3 consists of 13 residues. CDR3 amino acids: CASSIGEYQPQHF. CDR3 nucleotide sequence: TGTGCCAGTAGTATAGGGGAATACCAGCCCCAGCATTTT.

The V call is TRBV19, the J call TRBJ2-1; no reliable D call. Trimming removed 4 bases from V and 0 bases from J, with 13 bases in between. This CDR3 region has 16 residues. Germline loops: CDR1 LNHDA, CDR2 SQIVND (reference sequence). CDR3 in DNA: TGTGCCAGTAGTAGCTCCTGGCAGAGCTCCTACAATGAGCAGTTCTTC. Encoded protein: CASSSSWQSSYNEQFF.

This chain links TRBV19 with TRBJ2-2, with D perhaps TRBD1 (6 bases). The CDR3 extends over 14 amino acids. Trimming took 4 bases from V and 0 from J, leaving 6 bases between them. Germline values: CDR1 LNHDA, CDR2 SQIVND (reference sequence). Here the CDR3 DNA reads TGTGCCAGTAGTACAGGGGCGAACACCGGGGAGCTGTTTTTT. Residues: CASSTGANTGELFF.

The V gene is TRBV6-4, the J gene TRBJ2-7, with a tentative D call TRBD1 (5 bases). V lost 11 bases to trimming and J lost 1 base, with 18 bases between them. Germline V gene sequence: CDR1 MRHNA, CDR2 SNTAGT. CDR3 length: 14 amino acids. CDR3 region: CAAGLDGRSYEQYF. The CDR3 nucleotides read TGTGCCGCAGGGTTGGACGGCAGATCCTACGAGCAGTACTTC.

The chain carries TRBV7-9 and TRBJ2-1; perhaps TRBD2 as D (5 bases). Germline CDR1 is SEHNR and CDR2 is FQNEAQ (reference sequence). V was trimmed by 4 bases and J by 6 bases, leaving 13 bases between them. This CDR3 is built from 14 residues. CDR3: CASSWRGPGNEQFF. For the CDR3, the DNA is TGTGCCAGCAGCTGGCGAGGGCCGGGCAATGAGCAGTTCTTC. Using reference TRBV7-9 and TRBJ2-1 for the parts outside the CDR3, the full variable domain is DTGVSQNPRHKITKRGQNVTFRCDPISEHNRLYWYRQTLGQGPEFLTYFQNEAQLEKSRLLSDRFSAERPKGSFSTLEIQRTEQGDSAMYLCASSWRGPGNEQFFGPGTRLTVL.

A single count supports this clone. This chain links TRBV9 with TRBJ1-2; the match to TRBD1 covers 8 bases. CDR1 is SGDLS, CDR2 YYNGEE, per germline. The V and J ends lost 0 bases and 2 bases, in that order; junction bases with no gene match: 12. The CDR3 contains 18 residues. The CDR3 region has the DNA TGTGCCAGCAGCGTAGCCGCCAACCCGGGACAGGTGAACTATGGCTACACCTTC. Its translation is CASSVAANPGQVNYGYTF.

This chain joins TRBV6-6 and TRBJ2-5; D may correspond to TRBD1 or TRBD2 (5 bases each). V was cut by 5 bases and J by 5 bases, with 21 bases left in between. This CDR3 has 16 residues. Germline assignment: CDR1 MNHNY and CDR2 SVGAGI (reference sequence). The CDR3 loop reads CASSPWLDGARETQYF. CDR3 bases: TGTGCCAGCAGTCCTTGGCTGGACGGGGCGCGCGAGACCCAGTACTTC.

This clone was seen a few times. This sample includes further DNA sequences coding for the same CDR3. The gene calls are TRBV27 and TRBJ2-7; D is ambiguous. The V and J ends lost 5 bases and 0 bases respectively, with 8 bases between them. The CDR3 covers 13 residues. Per germline, CDR1 MNHEY and CDR2 SMNVEV (reference sequence). The chain's CDR3 is CASSPSLSYEQYF. CDR3 coding DNA: TGTGCCAGCAGTCCCTCCCTCTCCTACGAGCAGTACTTC.

As regards this clone: The sample carries other DNA sequences with the same CDR3. The rearrangement uses TRBV6-5 and TRBJ2-2; no firm D call. V lost 2 bases, J lost 8 bases, and 6 bases lay in between. The CDR3 loop spans 12 amino acids. The V gene's germline CDR1 is MNHEY and CDR2 SVGAGI. The CDR3 nucleotides are TGTGCCAGCAGTTACCGAGTTGGGGAGCTGTTTTTT. Translating gives CASSYRVGELFF.